This T cell receptor beta chain emerged from a study of beta chain features in type 1 diabetes. Study results and limitations: Possibly, sequencing cDNA over-represented cells that had high TCR expression levels. People with Type 1 diabetes carried modestly yet significantly shorter TCRB CDR3s in all four CD4+ subsets. A closer apparent resemblance between naive, central memory and Treg TCRB repertoires was seen in patients than in healthy donors.

Isolated RNA was reverse transcribed in full, so expressed TCRB transcripts were sequenced. The table came from immunoSEQ multiplex PCR; TCRdb's copy has only in-frame clones and leaves some out. The sample includes 970,000 or so clones, roughly a sixth of them seen just once. There was one heparinised blood draw per donor, averaging around 120 mL. Only a few counts were recorded for this clone. The antigen is undetermined. Sample: naive CD4+ T cells from blood. This receptor was identified in a woman under 30 in good health.

The CDR3 region has the DNA TGTGCCAGCAGTTTACCGGGACAGGGGGGCGGCTACACCTTC. Its translation is CASSLPGQGGGYTF. This chain connects TRBV28 to TRBJ1-2; 11 nucleotides align to TRBD1. Unmatched junction bases numbered 4, after V lost 2 bases and J lost 8 bases. This CDR3 spans 14 amino acids. Germline-derived CDR1 and CDR2 are MDHEN and SYDVKM.